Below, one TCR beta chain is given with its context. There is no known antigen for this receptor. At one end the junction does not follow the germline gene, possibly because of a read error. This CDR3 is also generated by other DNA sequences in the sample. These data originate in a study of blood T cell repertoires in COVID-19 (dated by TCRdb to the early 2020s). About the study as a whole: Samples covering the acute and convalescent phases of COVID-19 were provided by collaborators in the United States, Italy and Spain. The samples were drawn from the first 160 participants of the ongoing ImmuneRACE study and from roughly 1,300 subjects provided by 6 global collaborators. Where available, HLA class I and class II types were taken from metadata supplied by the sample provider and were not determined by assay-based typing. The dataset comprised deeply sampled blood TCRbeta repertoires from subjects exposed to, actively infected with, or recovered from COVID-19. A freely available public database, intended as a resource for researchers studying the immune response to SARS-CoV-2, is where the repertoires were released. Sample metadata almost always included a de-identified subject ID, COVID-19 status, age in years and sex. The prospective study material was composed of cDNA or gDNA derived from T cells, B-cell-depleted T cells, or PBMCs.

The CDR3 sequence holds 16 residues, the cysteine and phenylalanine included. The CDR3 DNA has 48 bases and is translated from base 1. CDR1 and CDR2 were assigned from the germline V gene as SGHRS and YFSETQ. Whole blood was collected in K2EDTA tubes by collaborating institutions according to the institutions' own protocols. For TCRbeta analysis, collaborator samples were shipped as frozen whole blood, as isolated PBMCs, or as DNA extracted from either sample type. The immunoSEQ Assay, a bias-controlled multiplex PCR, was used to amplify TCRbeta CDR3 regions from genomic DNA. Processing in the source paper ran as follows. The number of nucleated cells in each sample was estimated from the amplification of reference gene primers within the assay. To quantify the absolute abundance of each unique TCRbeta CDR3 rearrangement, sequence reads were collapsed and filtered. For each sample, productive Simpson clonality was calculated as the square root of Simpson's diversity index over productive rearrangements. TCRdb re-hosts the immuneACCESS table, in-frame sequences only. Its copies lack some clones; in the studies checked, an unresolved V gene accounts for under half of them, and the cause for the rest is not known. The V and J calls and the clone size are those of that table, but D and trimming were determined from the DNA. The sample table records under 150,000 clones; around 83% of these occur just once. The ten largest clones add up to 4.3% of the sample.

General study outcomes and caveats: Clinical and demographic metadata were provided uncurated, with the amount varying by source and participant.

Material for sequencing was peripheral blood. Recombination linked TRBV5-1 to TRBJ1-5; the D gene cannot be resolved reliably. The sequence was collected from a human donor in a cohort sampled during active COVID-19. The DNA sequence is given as TGCGCCAGCAGCCCCTTGGCGGGTGATAGCAATCAGCCCCAACATTTT. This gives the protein CASSPLAGDSNQPQHF.